This passage covers 30 T cell receptor beta chains from one sample sequenced in a study of T-cell reconstitution after alpha-beta-depleted transplantation in children. The library targeted TCRbeta and was prepared with unique molecular identifiers. TCRdb processed the PCR reads anew with MiXCR; each CDR3 protein has one entry. In the table there are some 490,000 distinct CDR3 sequences, 12% of which are singletons. The input for sequencing was PBMCs from the stem cell graft donor, taken from the stem cell graft. Receptor source: a human donor who donated a stem cell graft to a child with combined immunodeficiency.

At least ten counts were recorded for this clonotype. J is TRBJ2-5 and V is TRBV12-3 or TRBV12-4; D may be TRBD1 (6 bases). The CDR3 sequence is 13 residues long. V was shortened by 3 bases and J by 5 bases, with 10 bases between the two germline ends. This chain's CDR3 is CASSLQGPETQYF. Here the CDR3 DNA reads TGTGCCAGCAGTTTGCAGGGGCCGGAGACCCAGTACTTC.

This clonotype was found many times. This sequence joins TRBV21-1 and TRBJ2-1. TRBV21-1 is reported as a pseudogene. This CDR3 has 13 amino acids. CDR3 bases: TGTGCCAGCAGCGTGCGGTTTTACAATGAGCAGTTCTTC. Encoded protein: CASSVRFYNEQFF.

This rearrangement joins TRBV5-1 to TRBJ2-1; D possibly corresponds to TRBD2 (6 bases). With 1 base removed from V and 5 bases from J, the gap between germline ends came to 13 bases. Germline V lookup: CDR1 SGHRS, CDR2 YFSETQ. The CDR3 spans 15 residues. The CDR3 DNA reads TGCGCCAGCAGCTTGTACGGAGGGCCCAACAATGAGCAGTTCTTC. Its translation: CASSLYGGPNNEQFF.

The V gene is TRBV27, the J gene TRBJ2-6; no reliable D call. Germline V gene sequence: CDR1 MNHEY, CDR2 SMNVEV (reference sequence). The CDR3 length is 14 residues. V was shortened by 6 bases and J by 4 bases, with 10 bases between the two germline ends. The CDR3 is CASRSFLGANVLTF. The CDR3 DNA reads as TGTGCCAGCAGGAGTTTTCTGGGGGCCAACGTCCTGACTTTC.

This clonotype showed up just a few times. The chain carries TRBV20-1 and TRBJ2-3, with D maybe TRBD1 (5 bases). The CDR3 extends over 14 amino acids. V was shortened by 1 base and J by 0 bases, with 8 bases between the two germline ends. Germline V gene lookup returns CDR1 DFQATT and CDR2 SNEGSKA (reference sequence). The CDR3 loop is CSARGAGSTDTQYF. The CDR3 DNA reads as TGCAGTGCTAGAGGCGCAGGGAGCACAGATACGCAGTATTTT.

The chain recombines TRBV11-2 with TRBJ2-1; 9 positions agree with TRBD2. Germline V gene sequence: CDR1 SGHAT, CDR2 FQNNGV. This CDR3 is 16 amino acids long. V lost 1 base and J lost 7; bases outside the gene matches: 8. CDR3 DNA sequence: TGTGCCAGCAGCTTAGTGCTCTGGACTAGCGAGAATGAGCAGTTCTTC. This gives the protein CASSLVLWTSENEQFF. The variable domain in full, completed from reference TRBV11-2 and TRBJ2-1, reads EAGVAQSPRYKIIEKRQSVAFWCNPISGHATLYWYQQILGQGPKLLIQFQNNGVVDDSQLPKDRFSAERLKGVDSTLKIQPAKLEDSAVYLCASSLVLWTSENEQFFGPGTRLTVL.

This clonotype was counted only a few times. V usage is TRBV12-3 or TRBV12-4 and J usage is TRBJ1-3, with a possible D match to TRBD1 (6 bases). Trimming shortened V by 10 bases and J by 0 bases, and 19 bases separated the two germline ends. The CDR3 extends over 16 amino acids. The DNA of the CDR3 is TGTGCCACGGGGAGCAGGGGACGCCCCTCTGGAAACACCATATATTTT. Translation gives CATGSRGRPSGNTIYF.

The chain recombines TRBV7-2 with TRBJ2-5, with 11 bases aligning to TRBD2. The CDR3 is 16 amino acids. The germline gives CDR1 SGHTA, CDR2 FQGNSA. The trim removed 6 bases at V and 5 bases at J, leaving 11 bases unmatched. The CDR3 DNA sequence: TGTGCCAGCAGACAGATTAGCGGGAGGGGGCGGGAGACCCAGTACTTC. As protein: CASRQISGRGRETQYF.

The V call is TRBV21-1, the J call TRBJ2-1; the table calls TRBD1, which could not be checked here. TRBV21-1 has pseudogene status. The CDR3 sequence is 20 residues long. CDR3 region: CASSTEDRDASEWTYNEQFF. CDR3 nucleotides: TGTGCCAGCAGCACCGAGGACAGGGATGCTTCTGAGTGGACCTACAATGAGCAGTTCTTC.

V is TRBV7-2 and J is TRBJ2-1; 9 bases are a match to TRBD2. This CDR3 contains 15 residues. Germline lookup yields CDR1 SGHTA and CDR2 FQGNSA. The trim removed 2 bases at V and 8 bases at J, leaving 7 bases unmatched. This chain's CDR3 is CASSLRGGVRDEQFF. For the CDR3, the DNA is TGTGCCAGCAGCTTACGCGGGGGGGTCAGAGATGAGCAGTTCTTC.

This clonotype was found a few times. The rearrangement uses TRBV12-3 or TRBV12-4 and TRBJ2-3; TRBD1 matches 8 bases. The CDR3 loop spans 15 amino acids. Trimming took 5 bases from V and 5 from J; bases not matched to a gene: 9. The chain's CDR3 is CASSEGQGILDTQYF. The DNA for the CDR3 is TGTGCCAGCAGTGAAGGACAGGGCATTTTAGATACGCAGTATTTT.

J is TRBJ2-3 and V is TRBV20-1, with D perhaps TRBD1 (6 bases). The CDR3 has 14 residues. V was shortened by 6 bases and J by 2 bases, with 15 bases between the two germline ends. Germline V gene data show CDR1 as DFQATT and CDR2 as SNEGSKA (reference sequence). The CDR3 protein is CSAKEGDLTDTQYF. DNA for the CDR3: TGCAGTGCGAAAGAGGGGGACCTCACAGATACGCAGTATTTT.

The chain carries TRBV27 and TRBJ2-4, with TRBD1 identical over 8 bases. From germline, CDR1 is MNHEY and CDR2 SMNVEV (reference sequence). J gave up 3 bases and V 7 bases, and 8 bases lay outside the gene matches. This CDR3 region has 15 residues. DNA for the CDR3: TGTGCCAGCAAAGCAGAACAGGGGGTCAAAAACATTCAGTACTTC. Residues: CASKAEQGVKNIQYF.

The chain carries TRBV7-2 and TRBJ2-3; a possible D gene is TRBD2 (7 bases). Germline V gene lookup returns CDR1 SGHTA and CDR2 FQGNSA. The CDR3 loop spans 15 amino acids. Trimming shortened V by 6 bases and J by 6 bases, and 19 bases separated the two germline ends. CDR3 DNA sequence: TGTGCCAGCAGTTCAGGGCTGGGGGGGCTGGATACGCAGTATTTT. It codes for CASSSGLGGLDTQYF.

CDR3 DNA: TGCAGCGTGGTGGACAACTCCTACGAGCAGTACTTC. It is translated as CSVVDNSYEQYF. J is TRBJ2-7 and V is TRBV29-1; TRBD1 is a possible D gene (5 bases). V was shortened by 6 bases and J by 0 bases, with 9 bases between the two germline ends. Per the germline V gene, CDR1 is SQVTM and CDR2 is ANQGSEA. The CDR3 sequence is 12 residues long.

The V gene is TRBV29-1, the J gene TRBJ2-7; D possibly corresponds to TRBD1 (5 bases). Germline V gene lookup returns CDR1 SQVTM and CDR2 ANQGSEA. This CDR3 is 13 amino acids long. Between the trimmed V and J ends, which lost 2 bases and 8 bases, there was a span of 16 bases. CDR3 amino acids: CSVERGGSTKQYF. The CDR3 DNA reads TGCAGCGTTGAAAGGGGTGGGTCTACGAAGCAGTACTTC.

Many counts were recorded for this clonotype. CDR3 DNA sequence: TGTGCCAGCGCCCTCACAACAGGGGAGCACAATGAGCAGTTCTTC. Residues: CASALTTGEHNEQFF. The rearrangement joins TRBV7-6 to TRBJ2-1; 7 bases map to TRBD1. In germline, CDR1 is SGHVS, CDR2 FNYEAQ. Trimming removed 8 bases from V and 5 bases from J; junction bases left unmatched: 12. The CDR3 extends over 15 amino acids.

The V call is TRBV2, the J call TRBJ2-3, with D perhaps given as TRBD1 or TRBD2 (7 bases each). The germline V gene has CDR1 SNHLY and CDR2 FYNNEI. The CDR3 covers 15 residues. The V and J ends lost 7 bases and 1 base respectively, with 15 bases between them. The CDR3 coding sequence is TGTGCCAGCACGGGATCAGGGGGGGGCACAGATACGCAGTATTTT. As protein: CASTGSGGGTDTQYF.

This chain uses TRBV10-3 with TRBJ2-3, with D possibly TRBD2 on 6 matching bases. Germline assignment: CDR1 ENHRY and CDR2 SYGVKD. CDR3 length: 14 residues. Trimming left V 3 bases short and J 4 bases short, with 11 bases between. CDR3 nucleotides: TGTGCCATCAGTGATCCGGCGGGACCAGATACGCAGTATTTT. This sequence encodes CAISDPAGPDTQYF.

CDR3 sequence (DNA): TGTGCCAGCAGCTTAGACCATATAAGAGGGCCCTATGGCTACACCTTC. It translates to CASSLDHIRGPYGYTF. This rearrangement joins TRBV11-2 to TRBJ1-2; D is uncertain. This CDR3 has 16 amino acids. Per the germline V gene, CDR1 is SGHAT and CDR2 is FQNNGV. V gave up 0 bases and J gave up 4 bases, with 15 bases separating them.

This clonotype showed up just a few times. The V gene is TRBV7-8, the J gene TRBJ1-1; no clear D gene. This CDR3 has 14 amino acids. The germline V gene has CDR1 SGHVS and CDR2 FQNEAQ. Trimming removed 1 base from V and 1 base from J, with 7 bases in between. CDR3 sequence: CASSLEDGNTEAFF. CDR3 coding DNA: TGTGCCAGCAGCTTAGAAGATGGGAACACTGAAGCTTTCTTT.

The chain is built from TRBV15 and TRBJ1-1; tentatively, D is TRBD1 (5 bases). V shed 0 bases and J shed 3 bases, with 23 bases lying between them. The CDR3 contains 19 residues. Germline assignment: CDR1 LNHNV and CDR2 YYDKDF (reference sequence). In DNA form, the CDR3 reads TGTGCCACCAGCAGAGATAGGGCAGGGTCTATCGGAGGGGACACTGAAGCTTTCTTT. Protein sequence: CATSRDRAGSIGGDTEAFF.

There are many counts of this clonotype. This rearrangement joins TRBV12-3 or TRBV12-4 to TRBJ1-1, with no clear D. This CDR3 has 13 amino acids. The germline V and J ends were trimmed by 3 bases and 1 base, with 6 bases remaining between them. This chain's CDR3 is CASSFHQNTEAFF. CDR3 nucleotides: TGTGCCAGCAGTTTCCACCAGAACACTGAAGCTTTCTTT.

This clonotype was counted only a few times. The V gene is TRBV4-2, the J gene TRBJ2-1; the D gene is possibly TRBD2 (6 bases). CDR3 length equals 14 residues. Trimming took 4 bases from V and 5 from J, leaving 12 bases between them. Germline CDR1 LGHNA, CDR2 YNFKEQ. The CDR3 is CASSLRGLDNEQFF. The CDR3 DNA reads TGTGCCAGCAGCCTGAGGGGACTGGACAATGAGCAGTTCTTC.

In its sample, this clonotype was seen many times. The V call is TRBV7-8, the J call TRBJ2-1; D is perhaps TRBD1 (6 bases). V lost 6 bases and J 7 bases, leaving 19 bases between the germline ends. Germline V CDR1 and CDR2: SGHVS, FQNEAQ. CDR3 length: 15 residues. The CDR3 is CASSSTGLVENEQFF. The DNA of the CDR3 is TGTGCCAGCAGTTCTACAGGGTTGGTTGAGAATGAGCAGTTCTTC.

This clonotype was seen a handful of times. CDR3 residues: CASRPMGVQETQYF. The CDR3 nucleotides are TGTGCCAGCAGGCCGATGGGGGTCCAAGAGACCCAGTACTTC. The genes are TRBV2 and TRBJ2-5; possibly TRBD1 or TRBD2 for D (5 bases each). The V and J ends lost 6 bases and 1 base respectively, with 12 bases between them. The CDR3 loop spans 14 amino acids. The germline CDR1 and CDR2 sequences are SNHLY and FYNNEI.

This clonotype showed up just a few times. This chain joins TRBV12-3 or TRBV12-4 and TRBJ2-7; 9 bases align to TRBD2. The length of the CDR3 is 14 residues. V was clipped by 3 bases and J by 5 bases; unmatched bases: 5. The CDR3, as DNA: TGTGCCAGCAGTTTGAAGGCGGGAGGGGACGAGCAGTACTTC. It specifies CASSLKAGGDEQYF.

This clonotype was counted many times. J is TRBJ2-7 and V is TRBV5-1; the D is unclear. Germline CDR1 is SGHRS and CDR2 is YFSETQ. This CDR3 has 15 residues. V was trimmed by 5 bases and J by 0 bases, leaving 15 bases between them. The CDR3 protein is CASRTQAGSSYEQYF. The CDR3 DNA is TGCGCCAGCAGAACGCAGGCCGGTAGCTCCTACGAGCAGTACTTC.

At least ten counts were recorded for this clonotype. This rearrangement joins TRBV5-1 to TRBJ1-1, with 8 bases matching TRBD1. Per germline, CDR1 SGHRS and CDR2 YFSETQ. This CDR3 comprises 15 residues. Germline trimming cut 4 bases from V and 1 base from J; bases unmatched to any gene: 6. The CDR3 nucleotides read TGCGCCAGCAGCACCCGACAGGGGCCGAACACTGAAGCTTTCTTT. Its protein product is CASSTRQGPNTEAFF.

This clonotype showed up just a few times. V and J are TRBV12-3 or TRBV12-4 and TRBJ1-1; 7 nucleotides match TRBD1. The trim removed 6 bases at V and 1 base at J, leaving 14 bases unmatched. The CDR3 is made up of 17 amino acids. The CDR3 sequence: CASSPGGGGDSNTEAFF. In DNA form, the CDR3 reads TGTGCCAGCAGCCCAGGGGGGGGTGGCGACTCGAACACTGAAGCTTTCTTT.